These T cell receptor beta chains were read from a single sample in a study of blood T cell repertoires in COVID-19. Sequencing was performed with immunoSEQ multiplex PCR; in TCRdb, only in-frame clones are kept and a portion is missing. The data show about 200,000 clones, approximately 81% seen once. The material sequenced was peripheral blood. The receptors originated from an elderly woman with acute or convalescent COVID-19. The conserved cysteine and the conserved F or W are not part of the CDR3 here. A D gene is named only where the DNA matches it firmly.

J gene,V gene,D gene,CDR3 protein
TRBJ1-5,TRBV4-2,TRBD1,ASSEDRAGQPQH
TRBJ1-1,TRBV5-4,NA,ASSLGPPHLNTEAF
TRBJ2-3,TRBV7-3,NA,ASSLQGTDTQY
TRBJ2-1,TRBV7-2,TRBD2,ASTPLGTSGGAGNEQF
TRBJ1-4,TRBV2,NA,ASSALSENEKLF
TRBJ1-6,TRBV5-1,TRBD1,ASSLGDRGPDSPLH
TRBJ2-3,TRBV28,NA,ASSGTGGDTQY
TRBJ1-3,TRBV12-3/TRBV12-4,NA,ASSFSVGNTIY
TRBJ2-1,TRBV10-1,TRBD2,AITSGGIYNEQF
TRBJ1-2,TRBV10-3,TRBD1,AIRDRVDYGYT